This TCR beta chain was identified during a study of blood T cell repertoires in COVID-19. This CDR3 is built from 19 residues. Sequenced by immunoSEQ multiplex PCR; TCRdb stores in-frame clones only, minus some. The profile shows 200,000 to 250,000 clones, 82% of them singletons. Input material: peripheral blood. The chain carries TRBV21-1 and TRBJ1-5. TRBV21-1 is a pseudogene. The receptor's source is an elderly woman with acute or convalescent COVID-19. The CDR3 sequence: CASSNPYQGGDDGNQPQHF. CDR3 DNA: TGTGCCAGCAGCAACCCTTACCAGGGAGGGGATGATGGCAATCAGCCCCAGCATTTT.